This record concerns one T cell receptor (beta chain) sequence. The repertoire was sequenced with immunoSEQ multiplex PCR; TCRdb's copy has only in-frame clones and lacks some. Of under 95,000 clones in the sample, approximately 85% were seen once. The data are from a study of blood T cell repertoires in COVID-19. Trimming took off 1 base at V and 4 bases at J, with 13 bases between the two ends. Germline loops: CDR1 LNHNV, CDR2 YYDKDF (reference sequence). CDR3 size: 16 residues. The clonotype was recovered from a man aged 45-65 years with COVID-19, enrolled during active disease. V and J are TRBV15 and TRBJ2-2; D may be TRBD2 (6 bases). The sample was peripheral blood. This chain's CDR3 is CATSRVWGVGTGELFF. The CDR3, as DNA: TGTGCCACCAGCAGAGTTTGGGGGGTGGGCACCGGGGAGCTGTTTTTT.